This T cell receptor beta chain emerged from a study of cytomegalovirus exposure and HLA in healthy donors. A multiplex PCR was run with 60 Vbeta primers and 13 Jbeta primers. The data were produced by immunoSEQ multiplex PCR, yet TCRdb's version contains in-frame clones alone and is incomplete. The sample holds 25,000 to 40,000 clones. The CDR3 loop spans 13 amino acids. Trimming removed 3 bases from V and 4 bases from J, with 7 bases in between. The germline CDR1 and CDR2 sequences are LNHDA and SQIVND (reference sequence). The TCR was taken from a woman aged 40-49 years in good health and CMV-seropositive. The chain links TRBV19 to TRBJ1-5; D is ambiguous. Sequenced material: PBMCs. CDR3 region: CASSIAGNQPQHF. CDR3 nucleotides: TGTGCCAGTAGTATTGCGGGTAATCAGCCCCAGCATTTT.